The 27 T cell receptor beta chains presented below share a single source sample, sequenced in a study of OX40 agonist ivuxolimab in advanced cancers. Repertoires were generated with immunoSEQ multiplex PCR, while TCRdb's copy carries only in-frame clones and drops some. Among around 63,000 clones, approximately 80% were seen once, and the ten largest hold 5.5%. The sequenced sample was CD4+ or CD8+ T cells sorted from blood, obtained in a trial of the OX40 agonist ivuxolimab. The source of these receptors is an adult with an advanced solid tumor such as melanoma, head and neck, liver or kidney cancer.

This clone was observed a single time. The chain has TRBV2 and TRBJ2-3; D ambiguous. Germline CDR1 is SNHLY and CDR2 is FYNNEI. The V gene lost 6 bases and the J gene lost 6 bases, with 4 bases spanning the gap. CDR3 length equals 10 residues. The CDR3 DNA reads TGTGCCAGCAGAGGGGATACGCAGTATTTT. Encoded protein: CASRGDTQYF. The variable domain in full, with the rest retrieved from reference TRBV2 and TRBJ2-3, is EPEVTQTPSHQVTQMGQEVILRCVPISNHLYFYWYRQILGQKVEFLVSFYNNEISEKSEIFDDQFSVERPDGSNFTLKIRSTKLEDSAMYFCASRGDTQYFGPGTRLTVL.

The chain carries TRBV5-8 and TRBJ2-5; tentatively, D is TRBD2 (6 bases). CDR1 is SGHTS and CDR2 is YDEGEE in the germline V gene. V dropped 5 bases and J dropped 9 bases, with 17 bases sitting between them. CDR3 length: 13 residues. This CDR3 reads CASRTGGLTPQYF. Here the CDR3 DNA reads TGTGCCAGCAGGACCGGCGGACTAACCCCCCAGTACTTC.

This rearrangement joins TRBV7-3 to TRBJ2-3; D is ambiguous. The CDR3 contains 13 residues. The germline V and J ends were trimmed by 5 bases and 6 bases, with 12 bases remaining between them. Germline V gene lookup returns CDR1 SGHTA and CDR2 FQGTGA. The CDR3 reads CASSVLSLDTQYF. As DNA, the CDR3 is TGTGCCAGCAGCGTTCTCTCGTTGGATACGCAGTATTTT.

A single count supports this clone. The chain employs TRBV14 and TRBJ2-2; D might be TRBD2 (5 bases). The CDR3 extends over 13 amino acids. Trimming shortened V by 4 bases and J by 4 bases, and 7 bases separated the two germline ends. CDR1 is SGHDN, CDR2 FVKESK, per germline. The CDR3 protein is CASSLDSTGELFF. The DNA for the CDR3 is TGTGCCAGCAGCCTGGACTCCACCGGGGAGCTGTTTTTT. Full variable domain (missing parts from reference TRBV14 and TRBJ2-2): EAGVTQFPSHSVIEKGQTVTLRCDPISGHDNLYWYRRVMGKEIKFLLHFVKESKQDESGMPNNRFLAERTGGTYSTLKVQPAELEDSGVYFCASSLDSTGELFFGEGSRLTVL.

The chain has TRBV28 and TRBJ2-2; 9 nucleotides agree with TRBD2. The CDR3 has 15 residues. V shed 8 bases and J 0 bases; nucleotides not matched to a gene: 4. From germline, CDR1 is MDHEN and CDR2 SYDVKM. CDR3 sequence reads: CASLSGGANTGELFF. Written as DNA, the CDR3 is TGTGCCAGCCTTAGCGGGGGAGCGAACACCGGGGAGCTGTTTTTT.

The V gene is TRBV7-6, the J gene TRBJ2-7; TRBD1 aligns across 10 bases. This CDR3 has 15 amino acids. CDR1 SGHVS and CDR2 FNYEAQ come from the germline V gene. V trimming: 5 bases; J trimming: 2 bases; junction bases outside the gene matches: 6. The CDR3 here is CASSPGQGYTYEQYV. In DNA, the CDR3 is TGTGCCAGCAGCCCGGGACAGGGGTACACCTACGAGCAGTACGTC.

This clone was seen just once. The gene calls are TRBV12-5 and TRBJ1-5; TRBD1 might be the D (5 bases). Trimming removed 2 bases from V and 0 bases from J, with 17 bases in between. The CDR3 runs 18 residues. Germline lookup yields CDR1 LGHNT and CDR2 FRNRAP. The CDR3 DNA reads TGTGCTAGTGGTTTGTGCGTGGGGGACTCCTATAGCAATCAGCCCCAGCATTTT. Its translation is CASGLCVGDSYSNQPQHF.

The chain carries TRBV12-5 and TRBJ2-1, with TRBD1 identical over 7 bases. The CDR3 totals 15 residues. With 1 base clipped from V and 4 bases from J, the junction kept 4 bases outside the gene matches. Germline V gene data show CDR1 as LGHNT and CDR2 as FRNRAP. The CDR3 nucleotides read TGTGCTAGTGGTTTGGGACAGGGATCGTACAATGAGCAGTTCTTC. Its translation is CASGLGQGSYNEQFF.

The chain couples TRBV2 to TRBJ1-5; D unresolved. V gave up 10 bases and J gave up 0 bases, with 13 bases separating them. The CDR3 is 14 residues long. The germline gives CDR1 SNHLY, CDR2 FYNNEI. The CDR3 nucleotides read TGTGCCACCAAGGGTTCGAATAGCAATCAGCCCCAGCATTTT. Translating gives CATKGSNSNQPQHF. The full variable domain, in which reference TRBV2 and TRBJ1-5 provide the parts outside the CDR3, is EPEVTQTPSHQVTQMGQEVILRCVPISNHLYFYWYRQILGQKVEFLVSFYNNEISEKSEIFDDQFSVERPDGSNFTLKIRSTKLEDSAMYFCATKGSNSNQPQHFGDGTRLSIL.

This clone is a singleton in its sample. The chain links TRBV19 to TRBJ1-1; TRBD1 aligns across 9 bases. The CDR3 loop spans 14 amino acids. CDR1 is LNHDA, CDR2 SQIVND, per germline (reference sequence). With 8 bases clipped from V and 4 bases from J, the junction kept 8 bases outside the gene matches. The CDR3 coding sequence is TGTGCCAGTCAGTTCACGACAGGGGGCACTGAAGCTTTCTTT. Amino acid sequence: CASQFTTGGTEAFF.

This clone occurred once. The chain carries TRBV18 and TRBJ2-7; D is possibly TRBD1 (6 bases). The germline CDR1 and CDR2 sequences are KGHSH and LQKENI. The CDR3 totals 14 residues. V was clipped by 4 bases and J by 2 bases, with 12 bases between them. This CDR3 is CASSLPGQTYEQYV. For the CDR3, the DNA is TGTGCCAGCTCACTACCGGGACAAACCTACGAGCAGTACGTC.

The chain combines TRBV6-1 with TRBJ2-5; D might be TRBD1 or TRBD2, each matching 5 bases. This CDR3 is 15 amino acids long. The V and J ends lost 4 bases and 7 bases respectively, with 19 bases between them. Germline assignment: CDR1 MNHNS and CDR2 SASEGT. CDR3 in DNA: TGTGCCAGCAGTGGTCGGGTCCCAACTGGGGGGACCCAGTACTTC. It yields the protein CASSGRVPTGGTQYF.

The chain has TRBV28 and TRBJ2-1, with 9 bases fitting TRBD2. Germline-derived CDR1 and CDR2 are MDHEN and SYDVKM. The CDR3 is 17 amino acids. V lost 3 bases and J lost 0; bases outside the gene matches: 6. CDR3 residues: CASSLGGGASSYNEQFF. The CDR3 DNA sequence: TGTGCCAGCAGTTTGGGCGGGGGGGCGAGCTCCTACAATGAGCAGTTCTTC.

V is TRBV19 and J is TRBJ2-1; 10 bases line up with TRBD1. Unmatched junction bases numbered 7, after V lost 7 bases and J lost 7 bases. Germline CDR1 reads LNHDA; CDR2 reads SQIVND (reference sequence). The length of the CDR3 is 14 residues. The CDR3, as DNA: TGTGCCAGTAAGAAGGACAGGGGGTGGAATGAGCAGTTCTTC. Amino acids: CASKKDRGWNEQFF.

The chain carries TRBV19 and TRBJ1-5; no definite D call. CDR3 size: 13 residues. CDR1 is LNHDA, CDR2 SQIVND, per germline (reference sequence). The ends were cut back, 5 bases at V and 4 bases at J, with 9 bases in the middle. The CDR3 sequence: CASSSGENQPQHF. The CDR3 DNA follows: TGTGCCAGTAGTTCAGGAGAAAATCAGCCCCAGCATTTT.

The rearrangement links TRBV6-5 to TRBJ1-4; 7 nucleotides line up with TRBD1. The junction had 2 bases not matched to a gene; V was cut back by 6 bases and J by 4 bases. This CDR3 has 13 residues. Germline CDR1 reads MNHEY; CDR2 reads SVGAGI. CDR3 DNA: TGTGCCAGCAGAAGGGACAGTAATGAAAAACTGTTTTTT. It specifies CASRRDSNEKLFF.

This clone has only one observation. The rearrangement joins TRBV7-3 to TRBJ1-5, with D possibly matching TRBD1 (5 bases). CDR1 SGHTA and CDR2 FQGTGA come from the germline V gene. The CDR3 has 13 residues. V lost 6 bases, J lost 0 bases, and 6 bases lay in between. CDR3 coding DNA: TGTGCCAGCAGTAGGGGTAGCAATCAGCCCCAGCATTTT. Its protein is CASSRGSNQPQHF.

The chain carries TRBV12-5 and TRBJ2-3, with D perhaps matching TRBD2 (6 bases). Germline lookup yields CDR1 LGHNT and CDR2 FRNRAP. Trimming took 7 bases from V and 2 from J, leaving 16 bases between them. This CDR3 has 15 residues. DNA for the CDR3: TGTGCTAGTGCTCGCGGGACGGGCATCACAGATACGCAGTATTTT. Its protein product is CASARGTGITDTQYF.

This chain joins TRBV28 and TRBJ1-4; no definite D call. Germline CDR1 and CDR2: MDHEN and SYDVKM. V shed 4 bases and J shed 5 bases, with 11 bases lying between them. There are 14 residues in the CDR3. The CDR3 region is CASSSPDLNEKLFF. In DNA form, the CDR3 reads TGTGCCAGCAGTTCCCCAGACTTGAATGAAAAACTGTTTTTT. The full variable domain, with the rest looked up from reference TRBV28 and TRBJ1-4, is DVKVTQSSRYLVKRTGEKVFLECVQDMDHENMFWYRQDPGLGLRLIYFSYDVKMKEKGDIPEGYSVSREKKERFSLILESASTNQTSMYLCASSSPDLNEKLFFGSGTQLSVL.

The chain employs TRBV6-1 and TRBJ2-7; D is undetermined. V lost 2 bases to trimming and J lost 6 bases, with 17 bases between them. There are 15 residues in the CDR3. Germline V gene sequence: CDR1 MNHNS, CDR2 SASEGT. The CDR3 sequence is CASSESRQALVEQYV. For the CDR3, the DNA is TGTGCCAGCAGTGAATCACGGCAGGCTTTGGTCGAGCAGTACGTC.

The V and J genes are TRBV19 and TRBJ2-7; 12 nucleotides agree with TRBD2. Per the germline V gene, CDR1 is LNHDA and CDR2 is SQIVND (reference sequence). The length of the CDR3 is 14 residues. V shed 5 bases and J 7 bases; nucleotides not matched to a gene: 6. Here the CDR3 DNA reads TGTGCCAGTAGTCCCCGGACTAGCGGGGCAGAGCAGTACTTC. Protein product: CASSPRTSGAEQYF.

V usage is TRBV27 and J usage is TRBJ2-7; TRBD2 agrees at 8 bases. Per germline, CDR1 MNHEY and CDR2 SMNVEV (reference sequence). V lost 5 bases to trimming and J lost 4 bases; unmatched junction nucleotides: 13. This CDR3 has 16 amino acids. The CDR3 loop reads CASSPDGGARGYEQYF. Here the CDR3 DNA reads TGTGCCAGCAGTCCCGACGGGGGGGCGAGGGGTTACGAGCAGTACTTC.

On this clone itself: Germline and junction disagree at one end, which may indicate a read error. The V and J genes are TRBV7-7 and TRBJ1-1, with 8 nucleotides matching TRBD1. The CDR3 is 13 residues long. CDR1 is SSHAT, CDR2 FNYEAQ, per germline (reference sequence). This CDR3 reads CASSLSQGAEAFF. The CDR3 bases are TGTGCTAGCAGCTTATCACAGGGGGCTGAAGCTTTCTTT.

This clone has just one count. The V and J genes are TRBV19 and TRBJ2-4; weak D call: TRBD1 (5 bases). This CDR3 has 13 residues. Germline CDR1 is LNHDA and CDR2 is SQIVND (reference sequence). Trimming took 3 bases from V and 15 from J, leaving 18 bases between them. The CDR3 sequence: CASSMVSTGIPYF. CDR3 sequence (DNA): TGTGCCAGTAGTATGGTCAGCACAGGTATACCGTACTTC.

V usage is TRBV28 and J usage is TRBJ2-2, with D perhaps TRBD2 (5 bases). V was trimmed by 3 bases and J by 4 bases, leaving 15 bases between them. This CDR3 spans 16 amino acids. Germline V gene data show CDR1 as MDHEN and CDR2 as SYDVKM. CDR3 residues: CASSLRAEGPTGELFF. CDR3 sequence (DNA): TGTGCCAGCAGTTTGAGGGCTGAGGGCCCCACCGGGGAGCTGTTTTTT. The full variable domain, with the rest looked up from reference TRBV28 and TRBJ2-2, is DVKVTQSSRYLVKRTGEKVFLECVQDMDHENMFWYRQDPGLGLRLIYFSYDVKMKEKGDIPEGYSVSREKKERFSLILESASTNQTSMYLCASSLRAEGPTGELFFGEGSRLTVL.

This clone was recorded at least ten times. The rearrangement uses TRBV6-5 and TRBJ1-2, with TRBD1 identical over 11 bases. Germline V lookup: CDR1 MNHEY, CDR2 SVGAGI. V trimming: 7 bases; J trimming: 4 bases; junction bases outside the gene matches: 5. The CDR3 has 14 residues. The DNA for the CDR3 is TGTGCCAGCAAACCCGGACAGGGGGCCTATGGCTACACCTTC. Protein sequence: CASKPGQGAYGYTF.

This clone was counted a few times. This chain links TRBV7-9 with TRBJ2-7; D unresolved. The ends were cut back, 3 bases at V and 4 bases at J, with 7 bases in the middle. This CDR3 comprises 12 residues. From germline, CDR1 is SEHNR and CDR2 FQNEAQ (reference sequence). CDR3 loop: CASSFEWYEQYV. In nucleotides, the CDR3 is TGTGCCAGCAGCTTCGAGTGGTACGAGCAGTACGTC.